The 7 T cell receptor beta chains below were found in one sample sequenced in a study of blood T cell repertoires in COVID-19. Using immunoSEQ multiplex PCR, the repertoire was profiled, and TCRdb retains in-frame clones only, with some absent. This table has roughly 290,000 clones, around 91% appearing once. The material sequenced was PBMCs or T cells enriched from blood (not recorded which). These receptors were obtained from a woman between 18 and 29 years old with acute COVID-19.

This rearrangement joins TRBV9 to TRBJ2-3; the D is unclear. The germline V and J ends were trimmed by 4 bases and 6 bases, with 9 bases remaining between them. The germline V gene encodes CDR1 SGDLS and CDR2 YYNGEE. The CDR3 loop spans 12 amino acids. This CDR3 reads CASSKPADTQYF. As DNA, the CDR3 is TGTGCCAGCAGCAAGCCCGCGGATACGCAGTATTTT. Full variable domain (remainder filled in from reference TRBV9 and TRBJ2-3): DSGVTQTPKHLITATGQRVTLRCSPRSGDLSVYWYQQSLDQGLQFLIQYYNGEERAKGNILERFSAQQFPDLHSELNLSSLELGDSALYFCASSKPADTQYFGPGTRLTVL.

The J gene is TRBJ2-6, the V gene TRBV2, with 7 positions matching TRBD1. The J segment lost 0 bases and the V segment lost 8 bases, leaving 7 bases of the junction unmatched. This CDR3 region has 16 residues. Germline V CDR1 and CDR2: SNHLY, FYNNEI. This CDR3 is CASYRGLLSGANVLTF. The CDR3 bases are TGTGCCAGCTACAGGGGCCTCCTCTCTGGGGCCAACGTCCTGACTTTC.

This chain uses TRBV18 with TRBJ1-6; D gene unclear. The germline V and J ends were trimmed by 2 bases and 7 bases, with 15 bases remaining between them. This CDR3 has 16 amino acids. Per germline, CDR1 KGHSH and CDR2 LQKENI. The CDR3 here is CASSPSSRGGNSPLHF. In DNA, the CDR3 is TGTGCCAGCTCACCATCTTCCCGGGGAGGAAATTCACCCCTCCACTTT.

The gene calls are TRBV14 and TRBJ2-5; 12 bases line up with TRBD2. This CDR3 spans 15 amino acids. V lost 3 bases to trimming and J lost 3 bases; unmatched junction nucleotides: 2. CDR1 and CDR2 (germline): SGHDN, FVKESK. CDR3 sequence reads: CASSQWTSGKETQYF. CDR3 coding DNA: TGTGCCAGCAGCCAGTGGACTAGCGGGAAAGAGACCCAGTACTTC.

The chain recombines TRBV6-5 with TRBJ1-4; possible D gene TRBD1, 6 bases. V lost 6 bases, J lost 5 bases, and 13 bases lay in between. CDR1 MNHEY and CDR2 SVGAGI come from the germline V gene. This CDR3 spans 14 amino acids. CDR3 in amino acids: CASSPGQRNEKLFF. For the CDR3, the DNA is TGTGCCAGCAGCCCAGGACAGAGAAATGAAAAACTGTTTTTT.

The sample holds one count of this clone. The chain uses TRBV6-5 and TRBJ1-2; 8 bases map to TRBD1. The CDR3 loop spans 16 amino acids. V was pared by 2 bases and J by 1 base, with 6 bases of the junction left unmatched. CDR1 and CDR2 from the germline V gene are MNHEY and SVGAGI. The CDR3 nucleotides are TGTGCCAGCAGTTACGGGCGACAGGGGAGTAACTATGGCTACACCTTC. Translated, it gives CASSYGRQGSNYGYTF.

The rearrangement links TRBV7-8 to TRBJ2-7; D perhaps matches TRBD2 (5 bases). Germline V gene lookup returns CDR1 SGHVS and CDR2 FQNEAQ. The V end was cut by 3 bases, the J end by 2 bases, with 11 bases between. CDR3 length: 14 amino acids. In DNA form, the CDR3 reads TGTGCCAGCAGCTTCCTCAGCGGCACCTACGAGCAGTACTTC. Protein sequence: CASSFLSGTYEQYF.